This T cell receptor (beta chain) was documented in a study of beta chain features in type 1 diabetes. The V and J ends lost 0 bases and 3 bases respectively, with 6 bases between them. This CDR3 region has 13 residues. CDR1 and CDR2 (germline): MNHNY, SVGAGI (reference sequence). Study findings and constraints: It was among patients, rather than healthy donors, that naive, central memory and Treg TCRB repertoires appeared more similar.

Expressed TCRB transcripts got sequenced, as all isolated RNA was reverse transcribed. Profiled with immunoSEQ multiplex PCR; TCRdb holds only in-frame clones, not every one. The sample yields 10,000 to 15,000 clones, about half seen once. Of note for this clone: Its antigen is as yet unknown.

The sequenced sample was stem cell memory CD4+ T cells from blood. The origin of this receptor is a man younger than 35 in good health. The genes are TRBV6-6 and TRBJ2-7, with D unresolved. CDR3: CASSYSTIYEQYF. The DNA for the CDR3 is TGTGCCAGCAGTTACTCGACAATCTACGAGCAGTACTTC.